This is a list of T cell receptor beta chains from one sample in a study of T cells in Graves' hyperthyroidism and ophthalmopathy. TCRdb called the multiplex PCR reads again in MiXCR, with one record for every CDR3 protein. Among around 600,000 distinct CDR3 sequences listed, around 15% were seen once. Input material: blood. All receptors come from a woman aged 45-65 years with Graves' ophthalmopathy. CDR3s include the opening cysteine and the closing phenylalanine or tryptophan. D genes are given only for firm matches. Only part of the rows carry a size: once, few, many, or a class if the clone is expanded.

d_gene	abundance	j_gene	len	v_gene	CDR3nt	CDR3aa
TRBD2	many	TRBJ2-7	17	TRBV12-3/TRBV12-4	TGTGCCAGCAGTTTAGCGCGGGTAGCGGGAGAGATCTACGAGCAGTACTTC	CASSLARVAGEIYEQYF
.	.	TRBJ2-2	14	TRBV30	TGTGCCTTTTATGGGGCTAGGACCACCGGGGAGCTGTTTTTT	CAFYGARTTGELFF
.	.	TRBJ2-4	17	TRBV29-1	TGCAGCGTTGAAGTCGGCTCTTGGTCCGGCTATGGGAACATTCAGTACTTC	CSVEVGSWSGYGNIQYF
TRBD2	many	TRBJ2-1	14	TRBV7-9	TGTGCCAGCAGCCACGGACTAGCTCCACCTGAGCAGTTCTTC	CASSHGLAPPEQFF
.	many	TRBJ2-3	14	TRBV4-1	TGCGCCAGCAGCCAACGACGGGATATAGATACGCAGTATTTT	CASSQRRDIDTQYF
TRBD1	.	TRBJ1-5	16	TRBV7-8	TGTGCCAGTGGTCCCCGGGACAGGGCTGGCAATCAGCCCCAGCATTTT	CASGPRDRAGNQPQHF
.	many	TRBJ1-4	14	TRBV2	TGTGCCAGCATATCCGGGACACGCAATGAAAAACTGTTTTTT	CASISGTRNEKLFF
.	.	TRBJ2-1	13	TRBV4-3	TGCGCCAGCAGCCAAGATTTTGGCCTGAAGCAGTTCTTC	CASSQDFGLKQFF
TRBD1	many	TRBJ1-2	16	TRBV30	TGTGCCTGGAGTGTACAAGGGACAGGGGGCTTCTATGGCTACACCTTC	CAWSVQGTGGFYGYTF
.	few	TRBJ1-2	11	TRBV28	TGTGCCAGCAGTTCCAATGGGGGCTACACCTTC	CASSSNGGYTF
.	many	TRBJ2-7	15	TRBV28	TGTGCCAGCAGTCGCACCATTACAGGGCGGCACGAGCAGTACTTC	CASSRTITGRHEQYF
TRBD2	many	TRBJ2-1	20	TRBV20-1	TGCAGTGCTAGAGATCTCGCGGGGGGGCCAGCGGGATCTGGTGGCGATGAGCAGTTCTTC	CSARDLAGGPAGSGGDEQFF
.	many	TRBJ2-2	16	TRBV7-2	TGTGCCAGCAGCTTAGGTACAGGGATGAACACCGGGGAGCTGTTTTTT	CASSLGTGMNTGELFF
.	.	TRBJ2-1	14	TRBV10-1	TGCGCCAGCAGAAACCCTAGCGACTACAATGAGCAGTTCTTC	CASRNPSDYNEQFF
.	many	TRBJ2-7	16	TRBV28	TGTGCCAGCAGGAAACAGGGACGGATAAGGGGGTACGAGCAGTACTTC	CASRKQGRIRGYEQYF
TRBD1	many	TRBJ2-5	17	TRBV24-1	TGTGCCACCAGTGATTTGGGGACAGGGATTCGCGAAGAGACCCAGTACTTC	CATSDLGTGIREETQYF
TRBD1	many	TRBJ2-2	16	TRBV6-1	TGTGCCAGCAGTGGGTACGGGACAGGGGCGTACGGGGAGCTGTTTTTT	CASSGYGTGAYGELFF
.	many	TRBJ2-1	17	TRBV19	TGTGCCAGTAACCGACGGGCGGGGCCAAGCTCCTACAATGAGCAGTTCTTC	CASNRRAGPSSYNEQFF
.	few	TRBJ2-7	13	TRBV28	TGTGCCATCCGAAGAGGGAGCTCCTACGAGCAGTACTTC	CAIRRGSSYEQYF
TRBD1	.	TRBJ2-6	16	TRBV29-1	TGCAGCGTTGACCGGGACAGGGGTTCTGGGGCCAACGTCCTGACTTTC	CSVDRDRGSGANVLTF
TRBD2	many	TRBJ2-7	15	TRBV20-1	TGCAGTGCTAGAGAGTCTAGCGGGAGTATCGACGAGCAGTACTTC	CSARESSGSIDEQYF
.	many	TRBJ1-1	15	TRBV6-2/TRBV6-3	TGTGCCAGCAGTTACTCTTGGGGGGTTCGCACTGAAGCTTTCTTT	CASSYSWGVRTEAFF
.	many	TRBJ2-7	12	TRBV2	TGTGCCTCCGGAACTAGCCCTTTAAAGCAGTACTTC	CASGTSPLKQYF
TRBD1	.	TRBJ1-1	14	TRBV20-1	TGCAGTGCTAGAGAGCCCCGACAGGGAGAGGAAGCTTTCTTT	CSAREPRQGEEAFF